The 7 T cell receptor beta chains below come from one sample, sequenced in a study of radiation and T cells in renal cell carcinoma. The table came from immunoSEQ multiplex PCR; TCRdb's copy has only in-frame clones and leaves some out. Among approximately 75,000 clones listed, more than 75% were seen once. As for time point: blood 2 weeks post-SBRT. Regarding treatment: 15 Gy SBRT to primary tumor, nephrectomy 4 weeks later. Sequenced material: blood, taken from a patient whose treatment included radiotherapy and nephrectomy. Receptors originate from a man aged 60 to 69 with renal cell carcinoma.

The chain combines TRBV7-6 with TRBJ2-7; 7 nucleotides line up with TRBD2. The CDR3 runs to 14 residues. CDR1 and CDR2 from the germline V gene are SGHVS and FNYEAQ. Trimming removed 7 bases from V and 0 bases from J; junction bases left unmatched: 6. In nucleotides, the CDR3 is TGTGCCAGCACCCTCCTAGCGGACTCCTACGAGCAGTACTTC. It encodes CASTLLADSYEQYF.

This rearrangement joins TRBV10-3 to TRBJ1-1, with D hard to call. V lost 7 bases and J 1 base, leaving 10 bases between the germline ends. CDR3 size: 13 residues. The germline gives CDR1 ENHRY, CDR2 SYGVKD. CDR3 DNA: TGTGCCATCATGGCGGACCAGAACACTGAAGCTTTCTTT. Translation: CAIMADQNTEAFF.

This chain connects TRBV2 to TRBJ2-7; 8 bases fit TRBD1. Trimming removed 5 bases from V and 6 bases from J; junction bases left unmatched: 3. Germline loops: CDR1 SNHLY, CDR2 FYNNEI. The CDR3 is 12 amino acids. CDR3 in amino acids: CASSLQGGEQYF. CDR3 nucleotide sequence: TGTGCCAGCAGTTTACAGGGGGGCGAGCAGTACTTC.

The rearrangement joins TRBV28 to TRBJ2-7, with D possibly matching TRBD1 (5 bases). The CDR3 is made up of 13 amino acids. The germline V gene has CDR1 MDHEN and CDR2 SYDVKM. Trimming cost V 6 bases and J 6 bases, with 15 bases left between them. As DNA, the CDR3 is TGTGCCAGCAGGGGGCCGGCGAGAAGCGAGCAGTACTTC. Encoded protein: CASRGPARSEQYF.

The chain carries TRBV19 and TRBJ1-2; tentative D call: TRBD1 (5 bases). This CDR3 region has 16 residues. V dropped 7 bases and J dropped 0 bases, with 18 bases sitting between them. The germline V gene encodes CDR1 LNHDA and CDR2 SQIVND (reference sequence). The DNA for the CDR3 is TGTGCCAGTACTCGCTATCAGGGAGGTGCTAACTATGGCTACACCTTC. Amino acid sequence: CASTRYQGGANYGYTF.

This clone was detected once. The chain uses TRBV27 and TRBJ1-1, with a possible D match to TRBD1 (5 bases). This CDR3 is 15 amino acids long. The germline gives CDR1 MNHEY, CDR2 SMNVEV (reference sequence). The V and J ends lost 7 bases and 6 bases respectively, with 21 bases between them. DNA of the CDR3: TGTGCCAGCACCCCCCCCGGCAGGGTTGGAGCTGAAGCTTTCTTT. This translates into CASTPPGRVGAEAFF.

This sequence joins TRBV27 and TRBJ2-3; no clear D gene. CDR1 MNHEY and CDR2 SMNVEV come from the germline V gene (reference sequence). Trimming shortened V by 4 bases and J by 1 base, and 9 bases separated the two germline ends. The CDR3 is 14 amino acids. CDR3 amino acids: CASSSPPRTDTQYF. The CDR3 DNA sequence: TGTGCCAGCAGTTCCCCCCCGCGCACAGATACGCAGTATTTT.